Presented here are 2 T cell receptor beta chains from one specimen sequenced in a study of T-cell memory formation after mild COVID-19. TCRdb redid the calling of the 5' RACE reads with MiXCR, one entry per CDR3 protein. The repertoire includes 470,000 or so distinct CDR3 sequences, 15% to 20% of them detected once, and roughly 21% sits in the top ten. The sequencing sample was made of PBMCs or a T cell subset sorted from them (not recorded which). Receptor source: a man aged 18 to 30 who had mild COVID-19 (a few samples of this study predate the infection). Cell type and time point are not known.

This clonotype was observed a handful of times. V is TRBV9 and J is TRBJ2-3, with D tentatively TRBD2 (6 bases). The germline gives CDR1 SGDLS, CDR2 YYNGEE. Trimming took off 3 bases at V and 1 base at J, with 18 bases between the two ends. The CDR3 is made up of 17 amino acids. DNA of the CDR3: TGTGCCAGCAGCGCAGCGTTTTGGGGGGAAGGCACAGATACGCAGTATTTT. Its translation is CASSAAFWGEGTDTQYF.

The J gene is TRBJ1-1, the V gene TRBV4-1; TRBD1 matches at 7 bases. Trimming took 2 bases from V and 5 from J; bases not matched to a gene: 5. The CDR3 totals 14 residues. The germline V gene encodes CDR1 MGHRA and CDR2 YSYEKL. The DNA for the CDR3 is TGCGCCAGCAGCCAAACAGGGGCCGAGACTGAAGCTTTCTTT. Amino acids: CASSQTGAETEAFF.